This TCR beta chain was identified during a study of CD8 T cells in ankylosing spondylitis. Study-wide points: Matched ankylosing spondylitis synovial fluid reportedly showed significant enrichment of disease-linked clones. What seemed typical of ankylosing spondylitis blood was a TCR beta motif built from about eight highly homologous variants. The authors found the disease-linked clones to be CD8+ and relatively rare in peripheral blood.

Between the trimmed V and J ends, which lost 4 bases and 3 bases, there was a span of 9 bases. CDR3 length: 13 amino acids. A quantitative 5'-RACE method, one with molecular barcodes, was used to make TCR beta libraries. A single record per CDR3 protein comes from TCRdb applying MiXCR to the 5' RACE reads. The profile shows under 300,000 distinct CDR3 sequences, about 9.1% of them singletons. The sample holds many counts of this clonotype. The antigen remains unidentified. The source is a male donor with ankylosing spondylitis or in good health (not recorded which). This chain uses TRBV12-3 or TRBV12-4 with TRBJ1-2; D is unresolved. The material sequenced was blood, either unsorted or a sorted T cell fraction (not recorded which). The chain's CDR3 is CASSSTEDYGYTF. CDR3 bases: TGTGCCAGCAGTTCCACAGAGGACTATGGCTACACCTTC.